Each of the 6 T cell receptor beta chains below was sequenced from the same sample in a study of neurological immune-mediated disorders. TCRdb re-called the 5' RACE reads through MiXCR, storing one row per CDR3 protein. The table records around 46,000 distinct CDR3 sequences, 4% to 5.5% of them present only once. Sequencing was carried out using PBMCs. All receptors derive from a woman aged 55-70 years with multiple sclerosis.

Ten or more counts support this clonotype. The V and J genes are TRBV5-1 and TRBJ2-1, with D hard to call. Germline V gene sequence: CDR1 SGHRS, CDR2 YFSETQ. The CDR3 spans 14 residues. Trimming took 2 bases from V and 0 from J, leaving 6 bases between them. The CDR3, as DNA: TGCGCCAGCAGCTTCTCGAGCTCCTACAATGAGCAGTTCTTC. This gives the protein CASSFSSSYNEQFF.

This chain links TRBV20-1 with TRBJ2-3; 13 nucleotides line up with TRBD2. The ends lost 0 bases at V and 5 bases at J; junction bases unmatched: 8. This CDR3 comprises 17 residues. Germline lookup yields CDR1 DFQATT and CDR2 SNEGSKA (reference sequence). CDR3 sequence reads: CSARDRTSGRGIDTQYF. DNA for the CDR3: TGCAGTGCTAGAGATCGGACTAGCGGGAGAGGAATAGATACGCAGTATTTT.

J is TRBJ2-7 and V is TRBV5-1; weak D call: TRBD1 (6 bases). Per germline, CDR1 SGHRS and CDR2 YFSETQ. This CDR3 comprises 15 residues. Trimming cost V 6 bases and J 2 bases, with 18 bases left between them. The CDR3 is CASNPTGSGTYEQYF. CDR3 DNA: TGCGCCAGCAACCCCACAGGGAGCGGAACCTACGAGCAGTACTTC.

This clonotype was counted at least ten times. The chain couples TRBV4-3 to TRBJ2-3; 10 bases match TRBD2. The CDR3 loop spans 15 amino acids. Germline values: CDR1 LGHNA, CDR2 YSLEER. V was pared by 4 bases and J by 7 bases, with 8 bases of the junction left unmatched. The CDR3 sequence: CASSRGLAGEHTQYF. The CDR3 DNA sequence: TGCGCCAGCAGCCGGGGTCTAGCGGGGGAGCATACGCAGTATTTT.

This clonotype showed up many times. CDR3 in amino acids: CASSPQGTTDTQYF. CDR3 nucleotide sequence: TGTGCCAGCAGCCCCCAGGGTACCACAGATACGCAGTATTTT. The rearrangement joins TRBV14 to TRBJ2-3; D might be TRBD1 (5 bases). The CDR3 has 14 amino acids. Germline-derived CDR1 and CDR2 are SGHDN and FVKESK. Between the trimmed V and J ends, which lost 4 bases and 2 bases, there was a span of 10 bases.

This clonotype occurred many times. The gene calls are TRBV29-1 and TRBJ2-1; D not certain. V lost 6 bases and J lost 0, with 9 bases in between. From germline, CDR1 is SQVTM and CDR2 ANQGSEA. The CDR3 is 13 residues long. The CDR3 loop is CSVSGSSYNEQFF. DNA for the CDR3: TGCAGCGTCTCCGGAAGCTCCTACAATGAGCAGTTCTTC.